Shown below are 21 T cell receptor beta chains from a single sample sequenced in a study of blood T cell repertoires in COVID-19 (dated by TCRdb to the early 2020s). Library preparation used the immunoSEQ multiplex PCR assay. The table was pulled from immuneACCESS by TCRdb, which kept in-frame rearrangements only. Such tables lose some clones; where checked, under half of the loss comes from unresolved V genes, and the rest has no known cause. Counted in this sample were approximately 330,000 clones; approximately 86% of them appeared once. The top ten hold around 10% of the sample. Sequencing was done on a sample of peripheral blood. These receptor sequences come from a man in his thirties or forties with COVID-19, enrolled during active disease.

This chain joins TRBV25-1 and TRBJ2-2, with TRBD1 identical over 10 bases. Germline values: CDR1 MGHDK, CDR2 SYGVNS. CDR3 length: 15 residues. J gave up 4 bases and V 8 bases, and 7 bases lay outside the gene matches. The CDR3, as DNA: TGTGCCAGCCAGCGGACAGGGGGAGGCACCGGGGAGCTGTTTTTT. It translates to CASQRTGGGTGELFF.

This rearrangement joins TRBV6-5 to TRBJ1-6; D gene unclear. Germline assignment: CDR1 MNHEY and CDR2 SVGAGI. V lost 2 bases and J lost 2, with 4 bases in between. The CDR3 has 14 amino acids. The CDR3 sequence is CASSYAAYNSPLHF. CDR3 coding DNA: TGTGCCAGCAGTTACGCAGCCTATAATTCACCCCTCCACTTT.

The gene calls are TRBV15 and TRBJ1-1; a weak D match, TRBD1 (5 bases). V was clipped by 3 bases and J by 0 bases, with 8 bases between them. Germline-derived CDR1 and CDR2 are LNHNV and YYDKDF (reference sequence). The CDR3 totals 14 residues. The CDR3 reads CATSRRQMNTEAFF. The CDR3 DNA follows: TGTGCCACCAGCAGGCGACAGATGAACACTGAAGCTTTCTTT.

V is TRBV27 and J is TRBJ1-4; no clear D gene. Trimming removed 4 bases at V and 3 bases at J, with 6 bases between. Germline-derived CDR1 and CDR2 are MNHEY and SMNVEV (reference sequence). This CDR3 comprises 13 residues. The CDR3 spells CASSYRSNEKLFF. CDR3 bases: TGTGCCAGCAGTTACAGATCTAATGAAAAACTGTTTTTT.

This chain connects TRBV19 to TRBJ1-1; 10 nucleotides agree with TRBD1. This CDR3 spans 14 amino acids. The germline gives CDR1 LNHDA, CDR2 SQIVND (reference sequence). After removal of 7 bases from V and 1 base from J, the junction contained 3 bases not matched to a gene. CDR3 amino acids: CASTRDRGNTEAFF. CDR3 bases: TGTGCCAGTACCCGGGACAGGGGGAACACTGAAGCTTTCTTT.

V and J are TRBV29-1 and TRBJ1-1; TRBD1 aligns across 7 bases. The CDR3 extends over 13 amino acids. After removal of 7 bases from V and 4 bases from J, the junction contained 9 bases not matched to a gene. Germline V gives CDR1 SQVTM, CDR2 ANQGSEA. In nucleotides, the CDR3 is TGCAGCGCCCGAACAGGGGCGGTCACTGAAGCTTTCTTT. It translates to CSARTGAVTEAFF. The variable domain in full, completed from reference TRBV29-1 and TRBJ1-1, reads SAVISQKPSRDICQRGTSLTIQCQVDSQVTMMFWYRQQPGQSLTLIATANQGSEATYESGFVIDKFPISRPNLTFSTLTVSNMSPEDSSIYLCSARTGAVTEAFFGQGTRLTVV.

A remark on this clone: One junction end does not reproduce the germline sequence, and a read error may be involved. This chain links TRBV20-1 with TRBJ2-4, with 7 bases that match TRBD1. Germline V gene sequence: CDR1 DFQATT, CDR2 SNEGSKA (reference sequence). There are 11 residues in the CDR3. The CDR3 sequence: CSALTGSGWNF. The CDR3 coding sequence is TGCAGTGCTTTGACAGGGTCGGGTTGGAACTTC.

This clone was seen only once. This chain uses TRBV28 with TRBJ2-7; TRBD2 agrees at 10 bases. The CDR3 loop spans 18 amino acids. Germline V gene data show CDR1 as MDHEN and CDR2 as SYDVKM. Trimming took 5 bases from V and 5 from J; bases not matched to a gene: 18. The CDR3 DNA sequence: TGTGCCAGCAGTCCTGCGTTGTCTAGCGGGAGCCCTCGGGACGAGCAGTACTTC. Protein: CASSPALSSGSPRDEQYF.

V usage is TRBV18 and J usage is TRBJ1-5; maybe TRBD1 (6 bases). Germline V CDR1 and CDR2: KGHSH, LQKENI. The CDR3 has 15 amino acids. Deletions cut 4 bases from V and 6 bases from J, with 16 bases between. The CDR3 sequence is CASSRSAGETQPQHF. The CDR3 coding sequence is TGTGCCAGCTCACGCTCAGCAGGGGAAACTCAGCCCCAGCATTTT.

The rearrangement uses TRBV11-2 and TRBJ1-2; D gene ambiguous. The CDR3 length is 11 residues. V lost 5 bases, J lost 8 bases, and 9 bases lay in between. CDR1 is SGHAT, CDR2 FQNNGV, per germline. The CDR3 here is CASSGPGGYTF. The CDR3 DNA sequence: TGTGCCAGCAGCGGTCCCGGGGGCTACACCTTC.

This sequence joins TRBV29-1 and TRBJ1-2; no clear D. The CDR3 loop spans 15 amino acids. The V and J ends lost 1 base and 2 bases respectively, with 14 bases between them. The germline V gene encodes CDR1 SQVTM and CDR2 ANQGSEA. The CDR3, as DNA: TGCAGCGTTGAAGGGCTCGGCGGGAGAAACTATGGCTACACCTTC. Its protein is CSVEGLGGRNYGYTF.

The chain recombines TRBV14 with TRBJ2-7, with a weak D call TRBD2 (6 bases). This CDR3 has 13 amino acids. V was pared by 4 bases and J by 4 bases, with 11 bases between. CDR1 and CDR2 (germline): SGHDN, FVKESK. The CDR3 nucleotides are TGTGCCAGCAGCCCGCTCAGCGGGTACGAGCAGTACTTC. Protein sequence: CASSPLSGYEQYF.

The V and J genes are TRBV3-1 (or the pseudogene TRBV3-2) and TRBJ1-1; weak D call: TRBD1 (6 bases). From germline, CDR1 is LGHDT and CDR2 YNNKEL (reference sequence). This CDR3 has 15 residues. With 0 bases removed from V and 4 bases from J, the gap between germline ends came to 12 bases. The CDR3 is CASSQDIPGVTEAFF. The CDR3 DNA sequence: TGTGCCAGCAGCCAAGACATTCCAGGGGTCACTGAAGCTTTCTTT.

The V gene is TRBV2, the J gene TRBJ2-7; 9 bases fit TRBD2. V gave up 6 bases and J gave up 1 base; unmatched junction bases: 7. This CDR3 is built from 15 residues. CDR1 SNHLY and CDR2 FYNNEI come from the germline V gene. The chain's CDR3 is CASSAGTSWSYEQYF. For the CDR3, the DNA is TGTGCCAGCAGCGCCGGGACTAGCTGGTCCTACGAGCAGTACTTC.

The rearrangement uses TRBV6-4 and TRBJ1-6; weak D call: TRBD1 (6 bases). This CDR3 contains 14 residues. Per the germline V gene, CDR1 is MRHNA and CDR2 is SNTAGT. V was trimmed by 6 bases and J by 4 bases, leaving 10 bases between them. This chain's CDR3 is CASSLDRYNSPLHF. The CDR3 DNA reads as TGTGCCAGCAGCCTGGACAGATATAATTCACCCCTCCACTTT.

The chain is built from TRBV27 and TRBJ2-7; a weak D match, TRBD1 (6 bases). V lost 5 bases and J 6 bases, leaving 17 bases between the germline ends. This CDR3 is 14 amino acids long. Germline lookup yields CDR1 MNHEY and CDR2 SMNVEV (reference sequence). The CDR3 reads CASSIQGQTSEQYF. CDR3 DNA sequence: TGTGCCAGCAGTATACAGGGCCAGACATCCGAGCAGTACTTC.

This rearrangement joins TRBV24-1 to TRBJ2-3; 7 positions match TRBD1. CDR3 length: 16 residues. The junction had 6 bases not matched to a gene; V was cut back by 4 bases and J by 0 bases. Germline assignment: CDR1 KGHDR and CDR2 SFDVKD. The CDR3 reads CATSDTGQPSTDTQYF. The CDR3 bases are TGTGCCACCAGTGACACGGGACAGCCAAGCACAGATACGCAGTATTTT.

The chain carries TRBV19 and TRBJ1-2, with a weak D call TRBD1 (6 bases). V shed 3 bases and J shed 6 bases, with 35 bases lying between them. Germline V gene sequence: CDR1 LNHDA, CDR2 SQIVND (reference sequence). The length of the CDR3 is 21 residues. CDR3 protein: CASSMDKQGFRRRNGENGYTF. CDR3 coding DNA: TGTGCCAGTAGTATGGATAAACAGGGTTTTAGGAGAAGAAACGGAGAGAATGGCTACACCTTC.

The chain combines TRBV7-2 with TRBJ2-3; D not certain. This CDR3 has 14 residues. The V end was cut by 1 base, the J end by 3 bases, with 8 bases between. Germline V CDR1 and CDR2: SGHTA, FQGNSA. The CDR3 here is CASSLDGPTDTQYF. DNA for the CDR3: TGTGCCAGCAGCTTAGATGGCCCAACAGATACGCAGTATTTT.

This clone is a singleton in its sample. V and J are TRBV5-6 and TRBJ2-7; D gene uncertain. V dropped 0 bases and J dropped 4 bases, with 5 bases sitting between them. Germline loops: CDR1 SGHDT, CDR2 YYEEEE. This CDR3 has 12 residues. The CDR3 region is CASSLGAYEQYF. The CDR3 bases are TGTGCCAGCAGCTTGGGGGCGTACGAGCAGTACTTC.

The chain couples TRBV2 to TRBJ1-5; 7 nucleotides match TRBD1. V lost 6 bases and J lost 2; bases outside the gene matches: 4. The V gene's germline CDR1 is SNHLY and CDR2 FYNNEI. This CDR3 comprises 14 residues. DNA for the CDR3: TGTGCCAGCAGAGGGGGCTCTCGCAATCAGCCCCAGCATTTT. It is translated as CASRGGSRNQPQHF.